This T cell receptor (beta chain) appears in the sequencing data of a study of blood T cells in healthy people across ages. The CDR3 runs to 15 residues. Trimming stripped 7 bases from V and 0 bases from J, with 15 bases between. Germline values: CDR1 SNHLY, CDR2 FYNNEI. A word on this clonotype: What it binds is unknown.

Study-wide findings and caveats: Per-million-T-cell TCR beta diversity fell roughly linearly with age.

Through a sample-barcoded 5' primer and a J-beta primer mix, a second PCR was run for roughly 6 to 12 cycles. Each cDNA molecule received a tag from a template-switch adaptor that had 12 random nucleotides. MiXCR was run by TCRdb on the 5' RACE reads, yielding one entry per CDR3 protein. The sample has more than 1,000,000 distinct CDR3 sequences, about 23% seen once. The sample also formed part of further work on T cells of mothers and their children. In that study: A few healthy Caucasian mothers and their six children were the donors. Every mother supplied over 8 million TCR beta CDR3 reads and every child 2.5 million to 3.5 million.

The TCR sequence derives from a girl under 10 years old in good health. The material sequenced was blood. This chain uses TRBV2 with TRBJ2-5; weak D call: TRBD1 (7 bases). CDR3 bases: TGTGCCAGCACCAAAGGGGGGACAGACCAAGAGACCCAGTACTTC. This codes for CASTKGGTDQETQYF.